Below are 9 T cell receptor beta chains sequenced from a single sample in a study of beta chain features in type 1 diabetes. Reverse transcribing all isolated RNA meant expressed TCRB transcripts were sequenced. Only in-frame clones appear in the TCRdb table, and some are missing; sequencing was by immunoSEQ multiplex PCR. The repertoire holds hundreds of thousands of clones, with roughly 16% as singletons. Sequenced sample: naive CD4+ T cells from blood. The receptors shown here come from a man younger than 35 in good health.

V is TRBV5-1 and J is TRBJ2-1; 7 bases fit TRBD2. From germline, CDR1 is SGHRS and CDR2 YFSETQ. V lost 5 bases to trimming and J lost 3 bases; unmatched junction nucleotides: 11. This CDR3 region has 16 residues. The CDR3 DNA is TGCGCCAGCAGATTAGGAGCTAGCGGACTCTACAATGAGCAGTTCTTC. This encodes CASRLGASGLYNEQFF.

This sequence joins TRBV5-1 and TRBJ2-3; the match to TRBD1 covers 8 bases. The CDR3 contains 15 residues. V was pared by 0 bases and J by 8 bases, with 8 bases of the junction left unmatched. Germline CDR1 reads SGHRS; CDR2 reads YFSETQ. The CDR3 reads CASSLGTGSVGTQYF. The CDR3, as DNA: TGCGCCAGCAGCTTGGGGACAGGGTCCGTCGGTACGCAGTATTTT.

The DNA of the CDR3 is TGTGCCAGCAGCCGCCGGGACAGGGGTTACTCACCCCTCCACTTT. This codes for CASSRRDRGYSPLHF. V usage is TRBV14 and J usage is TRBJ1-6, with 10 bases lining up with TRBD1. Germline CDR1 reads SGHDN; CDR2 reads FVKESK. After removal of 4 bases from V and 10 bases from J, the junction contained 7 bases not matched to a gene. The length of the CDR3 is 15 residues. The full variable domain, with the rest looked up from reference TRBV14 and TRBJ1-6, is EAGVTQFPSHSVIEKGQTVTLRCDPISGHDNLYWYRRVMGKEIKFLLHFVKESKQDESGMPNNRFLAERTGGTYSTLKVQPAELEDSGVYFCASSRRDRGYSPLHFGNGTRLTVT.

In its sample, this clone was seen once. The V gene is TRBV9, the J gene TRBJ2-3, with D perhaps TRBD2 (6 bases). This CDR3 region has 14 residues. CDR1 is SGDLS, CDR2 YYNGEE, per germline. The V and J ends lost 0 bases and 9 bases respectively, with 14 bases between them. CDR3: CASSVGEVDHTQYF. DNA for the CDR3: TGTGCCAGCAGCGTAGGGGAGGTGGACCACACGCAGTATTTT. The whole variable domain, filled in from reference TRBV9 and TRBJ2-3, reads DSGVTQTPKHLITATGQRVTLRCSPRSGDLSVYWYQQSLDQGLQFLIQYYNGEERAKGNILERFSAQQFPDLHSELNLSSLELGDSALYFCASSVGEVDHTQYFGPGTRLTVL.

The chain recombines TRBV7-8 with TRBJ2-7; D possibly corresponds to TRBD1 (6 bases). The CDR3 totals 14 residues. Trimming cost V 3 bases and J 2 bases, with 11 bases left between them. Germline loops: CDR1 SGHVS, CDR2 FQNEAQ. CDR3 loop: CASSFHRETYEQYF. The CDR3 bases are TGTGCCAGCAGCTTCCACAGGGAAACCTACGAGCAGTACTTC. Variable domain in full (rest from reference TRBV7-8 and TRBJ2-7): GAGVSQSPRYKVAKRGQDVALRCDPISGHVSLFWYQQALGQGPEFLTYFQNEAQLDKSGLPSDRFFAERPEGSVSTLKIQRTQQEDSAVYLCASSFHRETYEQYFGPGTRLTVT.

CDR3 DNA: TGTGCCAGCAGTGTGGCAGGGCGGGGAGATACGCAGTATTTT. It translates to CASSVAGRGDTQYF. The rearrangement links TRBV6-4 to TRBJ2-3; a possible D gene is TRBD2 (6 bases). Germline V CDR1 and CDR2: MRHNA, SNTAGT. V shed 4 bases and J shed 5 bases, with 13 bases lying between them. CDR3 length: 14 residues.

The chain employs TRBV29-1 and TRBJ2-3; D may match TRBD1 or TRBD2 (6 bases each). The CDR3 extends over 15 amino acids. CDR1 is SQVTM and CDR2 is ANQGSEA in the germline V gene. V dropped 6 bases and J dropped 2 bases, with 18 bases sitting between them. In DNA form, the CDR3 reads TGCAGCGTCGAGAGAATACAGGGACTCACAGATACGCAGTATTTT. Its translation: CSVERIQGLTDTQYF.

The sample holds one count of this clone. CDR3 region: CAISEGQGVGQPQHF. Written as DNA, the CDR3 is TGTGCCATCAGTGAGGGGCAGGGGGTAGGGCAGCCCCAGCATTTT. The chain employs TRBV10-3 and TRBJ1-5, with 7 bases aligning to TRBD1. The CDR3 runs 15 residues. From germline, CDR1 is ENHRY and CDR2 SYGVKD. V gave up 2 bases and J gave up 7 bases; unmatched junction bases: 8.

This clone was found a few times. This chain connects TRBV30 to TRBJ1-2; D uncertain. Germline V gene lookup returns CDR1 GTSNPN and CDR2 SVGIG (reference sequence). Trimming took off 0 bases at V and 6 bases at J, with 8 bases between the two ends. This CDR3 comprises 12 residues. The CDR3 protein is CAWSVMGNGYTF. CDR3 nucleotide sequence: TGTGCCTGGAGTGTAATGGGTAATGGCTACACCTTC.